One T cell receptor (beta chain) is described in this entry. This specimen comes from a study of blood T cell repertoires in COVID-19. Clones were read by immunoSEQ multiplex PCR, and TCRdb kept only the in-frame ones, dropping some. In the table there are approximately 100,000 clones, about 78% of which are singletons. The CDR3 is made up of 14 amino acids. V gave up 6 bases and J gave up 9 bases, with 15 bases separating them. The germline V gene has CDR1 SGHTA and CDR2 FQGNSA. This sequence joins TRBV7-2 and TRBJ1-6; a weak D match, TRBD1 (6 bases). Sequenced material: peripheral blood. The sequence derives from a human donor in a cohort sampled during active or convalescent COVID-19. The DNA of the CDR3 is TGTGCCAGCAGACAGGGATCTGGGGGTTCACCCCTCCACTTT. Its protein is CASRQGSGGSPLHF.